This T cell receptor beta chain was profiled in a study of identical twins (dated by TCRdb to the mid-2010s). For context, the study as a whole: The study deep-sequenced TCR alpha and beta repertoires from monozygotic twins, unrelated adults of various ages and cord blood to test whether fetal clonotypes persist. Replicate twin experiments were performed at different times using different library preparation protocols to rule out contamination.

What the authors observed across the whole study: In monozygotic twins, recombination models systematically underestimated out-of-frame TCR alpha sharing, but the models matched the sharing seen between unrelated individuals. Because the same donors could not be followed over many years, the conclusions depended on cross-sectional statistical analysis. Out-of-frame TCR alpha sequences shared between twins showed an excess of low generation-probability sequences compared with coincidental sharing between unrelated individuals. A weaker excess of twin sharing was found in beta out-of-frame sequences because the signal-to-noise ratio was lowered by fewer shared sequences. Zero-insertion analyses could be partly confounded by invariant T cells such as MAIT and iNKT, though diverse VJ usage argued against such confounding for most clonotypes. Fewer insertions were carried by abundant cord blood beta clonotypes; a weaker similar trend was observed in young adult naive repertoires, while no such trend was observed in memory repertoires.

This clonotype was counted ten times or more. Its binding antigen is unknown. Base qualities are not provided; no much larger clone lies one nucleotide away. Library preparation used 5' RACE. The sequencer was an Illumina HiSeq 2000. Template switching added a universal primer binding site, and the final cDNA carried a unique molecular identifier that allowed TCR cDNA molecules to be counted accurately. Specific primers in the conserved constant-segment region were used to synthesize first-strand cDNA for TCR alpha and beta chains. To control for contamination, every cDNA library carried two barcodes: a SMART-Mk sample barcode plus Illumina barcodes. Two successive PCR steps introduced TruSeq adapter sequences along with Illumina sample barcodes. The Illumina HiSeq platform was used with custom primers to sequence TCR alpha and beta cDNA libraries. From the authors' description of their analysis: MiGEC processed the raw reads to extract unique molecular identifiers, while MiXCR was used to determine the CDR3 positions. Recombination models were inferred per individual with the repgenHMM and IGoR tools using an EM algorithm. Shared clonotypes were analyzed with the tcR package in R, and sharing was normalized by the product of cloneset sizes. To study raw recombination without the effects of thymic and clonal selection, out-of-frame nonproductive sequences were analyzed. The raw public data were reprocessed by TCRdb itself: fastp quality trimming at Q25, MiXCR clonotype calling, in-frame beta chains only. Entries are consolidated by CDR3 protein sequence, retaining the most common genes and DNA. The V and J calls come from TCRdb's annotation, not from the publication. The sample profile shows 600,000 to 800,000 distinct CDR3 sequences; 21% of them were found once. 4% to 5.5% of the sample lies in the top ten.

Only healthy Caucasian donors were included. Three pairs of female monozygotic twins, all aged roughly 18 to 29 years, made up the twin cohort. Peripheral blood mononuclear cells were the source from which RNA for the TCR libraries was isolated. The same sample was also used in a study of T cells expressing NK-cell markers. Drawing on the second study: Eight or nine donors provided sorted CD3+CD56+NKG2C+, CD3+CD56+NKG2C- and CD3+CD56-NKG2C+ T-cell subsets, whose TCR beta-chain repertoires were profiled. Among the eight sequenced donors, only one was HCMV-seronegative, while the other seven were HCMV-seropositive. To restrict sorting to alphabetaTCR-expressing T cells, an anti-gammadeltaTCR antibody was added in several experiments. For over five donors, the dominant CD3+CD56+NKG2C+ clonotypes were among the top 10 CD8+ clonotypes and accounted for about 1.0-7.5% of CD8+ T cells. Those dominant clonotypes were again the most abundant among CD3+CD56-NKG2C+ cells in a few donors, at about 25-60.1%. Whether the expanded NKG2C-expressing T cell clones were specific for HCMV antigens remained unclear. All eight donors whose samples were sequenced were randomly selected healthy volunteers, three of them men and five women. HCMV-specific IgG was detected in serum with a commercial ELISA kit to determine HCMV serostatus. Bulk peripheral blood T-cell repertoires were additionally sequenced from unsorted PBMC for about six donors. MIGEC handled demultiplexing of the reads and grouping by UMI, while MiTCR was used to assemble and quantify clonotypes. To remove erroneous sequences, TCR cDNA sequences were retained only when supported by two or more reads. The tcR package was used for downstream repertoire analysis, and clonotypes were matched between fractions using CDR3 nucleotide sequence together with V segment. VDJmatch was used to annotate antigen specificity against VDJdb, with one amino acid substitution in CDR3 allowed.

Source material: PBMCs. This clonotype originated in a woman aged 18-29 years in good health.

The CDR3 in this case is CASSKTDQGTEAFF. The bases are TGTGCCAGCAGTAAGACGGACCAGGGAACTGAAGCTTTCTTT. Recombination connected TRBV12-3 or TRBV12-4 to TRBJ1-1; the D gene is possibly TRBD1, with 5 bases matching. Inclusive of the bounding cysteine and phenylalanine, the CDR3 is 14 residues long. Only the CDR3 DNA stays, 42 bases, in frame from base 1. Trimming costs V 5 bases and J 5 bases, and their ends lie 15 bases apart.